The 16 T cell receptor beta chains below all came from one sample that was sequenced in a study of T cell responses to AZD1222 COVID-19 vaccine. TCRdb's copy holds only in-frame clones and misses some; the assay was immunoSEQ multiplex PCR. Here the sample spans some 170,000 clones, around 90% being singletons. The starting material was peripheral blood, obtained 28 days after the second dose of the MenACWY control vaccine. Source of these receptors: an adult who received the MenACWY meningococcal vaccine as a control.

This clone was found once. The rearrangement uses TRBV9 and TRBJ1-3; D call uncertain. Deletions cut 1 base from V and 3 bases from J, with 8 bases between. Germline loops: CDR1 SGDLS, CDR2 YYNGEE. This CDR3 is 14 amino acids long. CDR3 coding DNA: TGTGCCAGCAGCGTAATGAGTTTTGGAAACACCATATATTTT. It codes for CASSVMSFGNTIYF.

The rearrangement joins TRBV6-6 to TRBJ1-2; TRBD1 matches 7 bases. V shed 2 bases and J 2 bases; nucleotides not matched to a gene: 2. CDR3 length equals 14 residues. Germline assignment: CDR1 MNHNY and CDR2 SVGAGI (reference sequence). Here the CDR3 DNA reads TGTGCCAGCAGTTACGGGGACAGAAACTATGGCTACACCTTC. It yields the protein CASSYGDRNYGYTF.

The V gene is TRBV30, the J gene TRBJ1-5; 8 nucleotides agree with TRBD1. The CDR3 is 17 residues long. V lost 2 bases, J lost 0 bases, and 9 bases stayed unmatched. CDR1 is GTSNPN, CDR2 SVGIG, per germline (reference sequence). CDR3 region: CAWSPKTGDYSNQPQHF. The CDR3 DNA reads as TGTGCCTGGAGTCCAAAGACAGGGGACTATAGCAATCAGCCCCAGCATTTT.

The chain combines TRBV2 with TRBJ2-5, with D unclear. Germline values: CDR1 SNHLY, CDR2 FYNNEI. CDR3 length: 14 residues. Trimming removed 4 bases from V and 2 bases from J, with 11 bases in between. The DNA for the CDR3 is TGTGCCAGCAGTGGGGCAACGTTACAAGAGACCCAGTACTTC. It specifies CASSGATLQETQYF.

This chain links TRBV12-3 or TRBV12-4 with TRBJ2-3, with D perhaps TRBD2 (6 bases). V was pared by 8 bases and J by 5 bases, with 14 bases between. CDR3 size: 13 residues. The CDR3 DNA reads TGTGCCAGCGCCCCAATCGGGGGAGATACGCAGTATTTT. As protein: CASAPIGGDTQYF.

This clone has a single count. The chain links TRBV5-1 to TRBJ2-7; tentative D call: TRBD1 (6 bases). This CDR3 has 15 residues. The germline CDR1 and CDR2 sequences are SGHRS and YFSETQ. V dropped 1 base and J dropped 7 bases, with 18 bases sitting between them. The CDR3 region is CASSLQQGSNGEQYF. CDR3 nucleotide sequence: TGCGCCAGCAGCTTGCAACAGGGTTCGAATGGAGAGCAGTACTTC. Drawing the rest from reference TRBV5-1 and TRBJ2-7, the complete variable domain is KAGVTQTPRYLIKTRGQQVTLSCSPISGHRSVSWYQQTPGQGLQFLFEYFSETQRNKGNFPGRFSGRQFSNSRSEMNVSTLELGDSALYLCASSLQQGSNGEQYFGPGTRLTVT.

CDR3 region: CASSQRGAGNNEQFF. As DNA, the CDR3 is TGCGCCAGCAGCCAAAGAGGGGCCGGGAACAATGAGCAGTTCTTC. The rearrangement uses TRBV4-3 and TRBJ2-1; the D call may be TRBD1 or TRBD2 (5 bases each). The CDR3 sequence is 15 residues long. From germline, CDR1 is LGHNA and CDR2 YSLEER. Trimming removed 2 bases from V and 5 bases from J, with 13 bases in between.

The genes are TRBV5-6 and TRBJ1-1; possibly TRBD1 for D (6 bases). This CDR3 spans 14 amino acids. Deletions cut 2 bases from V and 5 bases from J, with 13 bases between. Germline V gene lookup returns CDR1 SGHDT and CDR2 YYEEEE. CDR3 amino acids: CASSFPGASTEAFF. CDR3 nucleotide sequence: TGTGCCAGCAGCTTTCCGGGGGCGAGTACTGAAGCTTTCTTT.

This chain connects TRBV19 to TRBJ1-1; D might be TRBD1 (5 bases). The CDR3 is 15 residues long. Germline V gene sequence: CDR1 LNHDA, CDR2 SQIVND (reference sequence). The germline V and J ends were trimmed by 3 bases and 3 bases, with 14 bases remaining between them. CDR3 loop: CASSIGRGSDTEAFF. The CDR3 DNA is TGTGCCAGTAGTATTGGGAGGGGATCGGACACTGAAGCTTTCTTT.

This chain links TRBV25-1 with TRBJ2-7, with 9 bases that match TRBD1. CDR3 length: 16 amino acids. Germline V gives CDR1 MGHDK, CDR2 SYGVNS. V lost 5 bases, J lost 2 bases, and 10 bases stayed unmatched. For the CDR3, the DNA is TGTGCCAGCAGTCCGCCCGGGGACAGGGTTACCTACGAGCAGTACTTC. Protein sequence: CASSPPGDRVTYEQYF.

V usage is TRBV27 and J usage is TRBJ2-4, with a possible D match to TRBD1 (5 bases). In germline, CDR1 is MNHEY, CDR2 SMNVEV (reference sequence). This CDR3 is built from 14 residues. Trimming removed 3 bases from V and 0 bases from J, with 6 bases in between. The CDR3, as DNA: TGTGCCAGCAGTTTGCAGGGAGCCAAAAACATTCAGTACTTC. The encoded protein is CASSLQGAKNIQYF.

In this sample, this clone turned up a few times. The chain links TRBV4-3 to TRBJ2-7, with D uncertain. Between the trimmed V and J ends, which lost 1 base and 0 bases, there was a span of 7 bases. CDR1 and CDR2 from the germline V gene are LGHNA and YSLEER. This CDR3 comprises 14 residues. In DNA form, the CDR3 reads TGCGCCAGCAGCCAAGTAGACGGCTCCTACGAGCAGTACTTC. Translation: CASSQVDGSYEQYF.

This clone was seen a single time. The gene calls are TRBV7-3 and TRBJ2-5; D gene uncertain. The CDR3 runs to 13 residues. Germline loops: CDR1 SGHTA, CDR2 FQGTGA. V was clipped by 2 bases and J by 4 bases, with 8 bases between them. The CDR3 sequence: CASSLSRRETQYF. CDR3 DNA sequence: TGTGCCAGCAGCTTATCCCGGAGAGAGACCCAGTACTTC.

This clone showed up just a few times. The CDR3 loop is CASSQETGPSYNSPLHF. Here the CDR3 DNA reads TGCGCCAGCAGCCAAGAAACCGGACCCTCCTATAATTCACCCCTCCACTTT. The gene calls are TRBV4-1 and TRBJ1-6; D gene unclear. CDR1 is MGHRA and CDR2 is YSYEKL in the germline V gene. V was cut by 0 bases and J by 0 bases, with 9 bases left in between. This CDR3 has 17 residues.

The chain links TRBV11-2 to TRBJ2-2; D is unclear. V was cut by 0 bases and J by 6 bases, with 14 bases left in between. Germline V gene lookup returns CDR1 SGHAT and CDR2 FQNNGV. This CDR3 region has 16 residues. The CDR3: CASSLEGLDVAGELFF. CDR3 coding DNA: TGTGCCAGCAGCTTAGAGGGCCTTGATGTGGCCGGGGAGCTGTTTTTT.

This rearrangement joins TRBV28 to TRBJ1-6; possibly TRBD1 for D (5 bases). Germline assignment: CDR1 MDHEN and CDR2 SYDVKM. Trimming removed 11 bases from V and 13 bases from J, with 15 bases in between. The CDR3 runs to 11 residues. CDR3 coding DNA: TGTGCCTGGGGCCCCGGTTCGCCCCTCCACTTT. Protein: CAWGPGSPLHF.